Listed below are T cell receptor beta chains from one sample, sequenced in a study of early T cells in non-severe SARS-CoV-2 infection. TCRdb re-called the 5' RACE reads through MiXCR, storing one row per CDR3 protein. Among around 77,000 distinct CDR3 sequences listed, around 9.1% were seen once. The sample here was whole blood, taken at baseline. The receptor set was obtained from an adult who was a healthcare worker with PCR-confirmed SARS-CoV-2 infection or an uninfected control (not recorded which). Both conserved end residues are part of each CDR3. Expanded clones are given a class, and other clones once, few, many or no size at all.

abundance: few
v_gene: TRBV6-1
j_gene: TRBJ1-1
CDR3aa: CASASDRGLEAFF

abundance: .
v_gene: TRBV14
j_gene: TRBJ2-1
CDR3aa: CASSQQYRGEQFF

abundance: many
v_gene: TRBV4-3
j_gene: TRBJ1-5
CDR3aa: CASSQGTENQPQHF

abundance: .
v_gene: TRBV2
j_gene: TRBJ1-1
CDR3aa: CAGNTAVNTEAFF

abundance: .
v_gene: TRBV20-1
j_gene: TRBJ2-5
CDR3aa: CSARATSQETQYF

abundance: few
v_gene: TRBV3-1
j_gene: TRBJ1-6
CDR3aa: CASSPRDSDSPLHF

abundance: many
v_gene: TRBV7-2
j_gene: TRBJ2-3
CDR3aa: CASSLVGTDTQYF

abundance: few
v_gene: TRBV6-4
j_gene: TRBJ2-3
CDR3aa: CASKTSGATDTQYF

abundance: few
v_gene: TRBV9
j_gene: TRBJ2-7
CDR3aa: CASSARDRGYEQYF

abundance: .
v_gene: TRBV6-5
j_gene: TRBJ1-6
CDR3aa: CASSSQQGGYDSPLHF

abundance: .
v_gene: TRBV15
j_gene: TRBJ2-1
CDR3aa: CATSRVRRAGTIDEQFF

abundance: many
v_gene: TRBV11-2
j_gene: TRBJ2-1
CDR3aa: CASSLSPGQGNQLGQFF

abundance: few
v_gene: TRBV10-1
j_gene: TRBJ2-7
CDR3aa: CASSNPFGAGRPWEQYF

abundance: .
v_gene: TRBV20-1
j_gene: TRBJ1-1
CDR3aa: CSASPGLDTEAFF

abundance: few
v_gene: TRBV6-6
j_gene: TRBJ2-5
CDR3aa: CASQRTGAQETQYF

abundance: .
v_gene: TRBV20-1
j_gene: TRBJ1-1
CDR3aa: CSASGLTNTEAFF

abundance: many
v_gene: TRBV2
j_gene: TRBJ2-7
CDR3aa: CASSLGTLYEQYF

abundance: .
v_gene: TRBV7-6
j_gene: TRBJ1-1
CDR3aa: CASSSHSAEAFF

abundance: .
v_gene: TRBV15
j_gene: TRBJ2-3
CDR3aa: CATSRDWTDTQYF

abundance: few
v_gene: TRBV20-1
j_gene: TRBJ2-1
CDR3aa: CSARAGGARNEQFF

abundance: few
v_gene: TRBV3-1
j_gene: TRBJ2-5
CDR3aa: CASSQVGTGETQYF

abundance: many
v_gene: TRBV20-1
j_gene: TRBJ2-3
CDR3aa: CSARGSGGPTDTQYF

abundance: .
v_gene: TRBV5-1
j_gene: TRBJ2-5
CDR3aa: CASSPNTQGGETQYF

abundance: few
v_gene: TRBV19
j_gene: TRBJ1-2
CDR3aa: CASSIGQLHYGYTF

abundance: .
v_gene: TRBV11-2
j_gene: TRBJ2-2
CDR3aa: CASSLHQGLRTGELFF

abundance: many
v_gene: TRBV20-1
j_gene: TRBJ2-1
CDR3aa: CSARVPEGYNEQFF

abundance: .
v_gene: TRBV7-2
j_gene: TRBJ1-4
CDR3aa: CASRPDTLGTNEKLFF

abundance: few
v_gene: TRBV2
j_gene: TRBJ1-4
CDR3aa: CASRGTVDEKLFF

abundance: few
v_gene: TRBV20-1
j_gene: TRBJ2-3
CDR3aa: CSAEAPSGGSTDTQYF

abundance: .
v_gene: TRBV6-1
j_gene: TRBJ1-5
CDR3aa: CASTTGGGVSNQPQHF

abundance: few
v_gene: TRBV12-3/TRBV12-4
j_gene: TRBJ1-2
CDR3aa: CASSFGGLHYGYTF

abundance: few
v_gene: TRBV29-1
j_gene: TRBJ1-1
CDR3aa: CSVDRDRVGHTEAFF

abundance: many
v_gene: TRBV6-1
j_gene: TRBJ1-5
CDR3aa: CASSGAGAGEPQHF

abundance: .
v_gene: TRBV7-2
j_gene: TRBJ1-1
CDR3aa: CASSIAAIEAFF

abundance: few
v_gene: TRBV6-2/TRBV6-3
j_gene: TRBJ2-1
CDR3aa: CASSSAGTGRNEQFF

abundance: .
v_gene: TRBV20-1
j_gene: TRBJ1-1
CDR3aa: CSARPKQVEAFF

abundance: few
v_gene: TRBV2
j_gene: TRBJ1-1
CDR3aa: CASSEITVEAFF

abundance: .
v_gene: TRBV5-1
j_gene: TRBJ1-3
CDR3aa: CASSSGTSGNTIYF

abundance: .
v_gene: TRBV29-1
j_gene: TRBJ1-4
CDR3aa: CSVGWARQGAREKLFF

abundance: many
v_gene: TRBV7-9
j_gene: TRBJ2-7
CDR3aa: CASSFRPYEQYF

abundance: few
v_gene: TRBV11-2
j_gene: TRBJ2-5
CDR3aa: CASSLGQRETQYF

abundance: .
v_gene: TRBV24-1
j_gene: TRBJ1-2
CDR3aa: CATSDYGTEAYGYTF

abundance: few
v_gene: TRBV12-3/TRBV12-4
j_gene: TRBJ1-1
CDR3aa: CASTPLAGAMNTEAFF

abundance: many
v_gene: TRBV7-9
j_gene: TRBJ2-1
CDR3aa: CASSPTESPYNEQFF

abundance: many
v_gene: TRBV4-3
j_gene: TRBJ1-2
CDR3aa: CASSQDHNYGYTF

abundance: .
v_gene: TRBV6-1
j_gene: TRBJ1-2
CDR3aa: CASSVDPKPPLYGYTF

abundance: many
v_gene: TRBV29-1
j_gene: TRBJ2-3
CDR3aa: CSVVQGGAGLSTDTQYF

abundance: .
v_gene: TRBV28
j_gene: TRBJ1-5
CDR3aa: CASSLSGQGGQPQHF

abundance: many
v_gene: TRBV19
j_gene: TRBJ2-1
CDR3aa: CASSLNRETEQFF

abundance: many
v_gene: TRBV12-3/TRBV12-4
j_gene: TRBJ1-1
CDR3aa: CASSLGFGTGKAFF